The 28 T cell receptor beta chains below come from one sample, sequenced in a study of cytomegalovirus exposure and HLA in healthy donors. PCR used 60 Vbeta primers and 13 Jbeta primers. Profiled with immunoSEQ multiplex PCR; TCRdb holds only in-frame clones, not every one. The data show around 90,000 clones, less than 75% seen once. The sequencing sample was made of PBMCs. Every receptor here comes from a young woman in good health and CMV-seropositive.

The J gene is TRBJ1-6, the V gene TRBV19; weak D call: TRBD1 (6 bases). There are 15 residues in the CDR3. V lost 7 bases and J 6 bases, leaving 16 bases between the germline ends. CDR1 and CDR2 from the germline V gene are LNHDA and SQIVND (reference sequence). This CDR3 reads CASTPSGTPNSPLHF. CDR3 bases: TGTGCCAGTACCCCATCCGGGACACCTAATTCACCCCTCCACTTT.

This chain joins TRBV28 and TRBJ2-1; D ambiguous. CDR3 length: 12 residues. The V end was cut by 5 bases, the J end by 8 bases, with 10 bases between. In germline, CDR1 is MDHEN, CDR2 SYDVKM. CDR3 sequence (DNA): TGTGCCAGCAGTCCTAGTGCACATGAGCAGTTCTTC. Its protein product is CASSPSAHEQFF.

The chain links TRBV5-1 to TRBJ1-1; 12 nucleotides match TRBD1. V gave up 4 bases and J gave up 5 bases; unmatched junction bases: 6. CDR3 size: 15 residues. Germline V gene lookup returns CDR1 SGHRS and CDR2 YFSETQ. The CDR3 is CASSGGQGARTEAFF. Written as DNA, the CDR3 is TGCGCCAGCAGCGGGGGACAGGGGGCTCGGACTGAAGCTTTCTTT.

V gene TRBV9 combines with J gene TRBJ1-1; 9 nucleotides align to TRBD1. CDR3 length: 14 amino acids. Germline loops: CDR1 SGDLS, CDR2 YYNGEE. The trim removed 8 bases at V and 1 base at J, leaving 6 bases unmatched. CDR3 sequence reads: CASNRGHPNTEAFF. DNA of the CDR3: TGTGCCAGTAACAGGGGGCACCCGAACACTGAAGCTTTCTTT. The whole variable domain, remainder taken from reference TRBV9 and TRBJ1-1, is DSGVTQTPKHLITATGQRVTLRCSPRSGDLSVYWYQQSLDQGLQFLIQYYNGEERAKGNILERFSAQQFPDLHSELNLSSLELGDSALYFCASNRGHPNTEAFFGQGTRLTVV.

The V gene is TRBV14, the J gene TRBJ2-2, with D perhaps TRBD1 (7 bases). V dropped 4 bases and J dropped 6 bases, with 15 bases sitting between them. This CDR3 has 15 residues. The germline CDR1 and CDR2 sequences are SGHDN and FVKESK. As DNA, the CDR3 is TGTGCCAGCAGCCGAAGACAGGGACTGGCCGGGGAGCTGTTTTTT. It specifies CASSRRQGLAGELFF.

The chain combines TRBV12-5 with TRBJ1-2; the match to TRBD1 covers 8 bases. The CDR3 extends over 15 amino acids. The V gene end was trimmed by 1 base and the J gene end by 6 bases; junction bases not matched to a gene: 7. Germline V gene data show CDR1 as LGHNT and CDR2 as FRNRAP. The CDR3 sequence: CASGLASDRGNGYTF. In nucleotides, the CDR3 is TGTGCTAGTGGTTTGGCCTCAGACAGGGGAAATGGCTACACCTTC.

This clone appeared a single time. The rearrangement joins TRBV28 to TRBJ1-1, with D tentatively TRBD1 (6 bases). The germline gives CDR1 MDHEN, CDR2 SYDVKM. The length of the CDR3 is 13 residues. Trimming removed 3 bases at V and 4 bases at J, with 9 bases between. The CDR3 bases are TGTGCCAGCAGTTTTTACAGGGCCACTGAAGCTTTCTTT. Translating it yields CASSFYRATEAFF.

This clone was seen more than once but under ten times. The rearrangement links TRBV6-4 to TRBJ2-1; D remains ambiguous. Germline-derived CDR1 and CDR2 are MRHNA and SNTAGT. The CDR3 is 14 residues long. V lost 0 bases, J lost 3 bases, and 6 bases lay in between. This CDR3 reads CASSDSSHYNEQFF. The CDR3 nucleotides are TGTGCCAGCAGTGACTCGAGCCACTACAATGAGCAGTTCTTC.

This clone was picked up one time. The CDR3 here is CASSPRGGGDQPQHF. The CDR3 DNA reads TGTGCCAGCAGCCCCCGAGGGGGTGGAGATCAGCCCCAGCATTTT. The V and J genes are TRBV9 and TRBJ1-5; a possible D gene is TRBD1 (6 bases). This CDR3 comprises 15 residues. Per the germline V gene, CDR1 is SGDLS and CDR2 is YYNGEE. Trimming took 4 bases from V and 5 from J, leaving 16 bases between them.

The gene calls are TRBV6-1 and TRBJ2-1; 11 nucleotides line up with TRBD2. After removal of 2 bases from V and 9 bases from J, the junction contained 6 bases not matched to a gene. The CDR3 sequence is 15 residues long. The germline V gene encodes CDR1 MNHNS and CDR2 SASEGT. For the CDR3, the DNA is TGTGCCAGCAGTGAATTAGCGGGGGGGCCTGGTGAGCAGTTCTTC. Translating gives CASSELAGGPGEQFF.

V gene TRBV7-8 combines with J gene TRBJ1-1; TRBD1 aligns across 12 bases. Germline V lookup: CDR1 SGHVS, CDR2 FQNEAQ. This CDR3 region has 20 residues. The trim removed 5 bases at V and 0 bases at J, leaving 16 bases unmatched. The CDR3 coding sequence is TGTGCCAGCAGCCTCCGGGGACAGGGGGCGGCAGGGTCGATGAACACTGAAGCTTTCTTT. It translates to CASSLRGQGAAGSMNTEAFF.

This clone turned up a few times. The V and J genes are TRBV27 and TRBJ2-3; D remains ambiguous. This CDR3 region has 16 residues. The germline V and J ends were trimmed by 3 bases and 0 bases, with 13 bases remaining between them. Germline assignment: CDR1 MNHEY and CDR2 SMNVEV (reference sequence). The CDR3 DNA reads TGTGCCAGCAGTTTTGTGGCTGCCCCTAGCACAGATACGCAGTATTTT. It translates to CASSFVAAPSTDTQYF.

The V and J genes are TRBV19 and TRBJ2-3; D not resolved. The CDR3 extends over 16 amino acids. Germline loops: CDR1 LNHDA, CDR2 SQIVND (reference sequence). Deletions cut 5 bases from V and 2 bases from J, with 17 bases between. CDR3 protein: CASSAAKPRITDTQYF. The DNA for the CDR3 is TGTGCCAGTAGTGCCGCAAAGCCCCGAATCACAGATACGCAGTATTTT.

This clone appeared a single time. The rearrangement links TRBV7-2 to TRBJ1-6; TRBD1 agrees at 8 bases. The CDR3 sequence is 16 residues long. Germline values: CDR1 SGHTA, CDR2 FQGNSA. Losses at the gene ends were 3 bases for V and 10 bases for J; bases not matched to a gene: 11. CDR3 DNA sequence: TGTGCCAGCAGCTTCCGACCCCCAGGGGGCGAGTCACCCCTCCACTTT. Amino acids: CASSFRPPGGESPLHF.

The chain employs TRBV28 and TRBJ1-1, with D tentatively TRBD1 (6 bases). Looked up from germline, CDR1 is MDHEN and CDR2 is SYDVKM. V was cut by 3 bases and J by 4 bases, with 15 bases left in between. The CDR3 has 15 amino acids. The CDR3 region is CASSFEVGGRTEAFF. The DNA of the CDR3 is TGTGCCAGCAGTTTCGAGGTTGGGGGCCGCACTGAAGCTTTCTTT. The full variable domain, its missing parts supplied by reference TRBV28 and TRBJ1-1, is DVKVTQSSRYLVKRTGEKVFLECVQDMDHENMFWYRQDPGLGLRLIYFSYDVKMKEKGDIPEGYSVSREKKERFSLILESASTNQTSMYLCASSFEVGGRTEAFFGQGTRLTVV.

The chain carries TRBV7-3 and TRBJ1-6; 10 bases are shared with TRBD1. Losses at the gene ends were 4 bases for V and 9 bases for J; bases not matched to a gene: 3. Germline V gives CDR1 SGHTA, CDR2 FQGTGA. The CDR3 loop spans 14 amino acids. CDR3 coding DNA: TGTGCCAGCAGCTCGGGACAGGGGACTTCACCCCTCCACTTT. It translates to CASSSGQGTSPLHF.

The chain uses TRBV4-3 and TRBJ2-1; 9 positions match TRBD2. Trimming took 0 bases from V and 4 from J; bases not matched to a gene: 4. This CDR3 is 16 amino acids long. Germline-derived CDR1 and CDR2 are LGHNA and YSLEER. CDR3 sequence: CASSQEWRGGYNEQFF. CDR3 coding DNA: TGCGCCAGCAGCCAAGAATGGCGGGGGGGGTACAATGAGCAGTTCTTC.

V is TRBV7-9 and J is TRBJ2-2, with 8 bases fitting TRBD2. V dropped 2 bases and J dropped 2; count of bases not matched to a gene: 4. The CDR3 runs to 16 residues. In germline, CDR1 is SEHNR, CDR2 FQNEAQ (reference sequence). CDR3 DNA sequence: TGTGCCAGCAGCTTATGGGCGGGGGGCAACACCGGGGAGCTGTTTTTT. This encodes CASSLWAGGNTGELFF.

The J gene is TRBJ1-1, the V gene TRBV5-4; 10 positions agree with TRBD1. CDR1 is SGHNT, CDR2 YYREEE, per germline (reference sequence). This CDR3 spans 16 amino acids. The trim removed 9 bases at V and 0 bases at J, leaving 11 bases unmatched. The CDR3 spells CATDYWTGGMNTEAFF. In nucleotides, the CDR3 is TGTGCCACAGACTATTGGACAGGGGGTATGAACACTGAAGCTTTCTTT.

This clone turned up a few times. V usage is TRBV7-9 and J usage is TRBJ2-3; D might be TRBD2 (6 bases). CDR3 length equals 12 residues. CDR1 and CDR2 (germline): SEHNR, FQNEAQ (reference sequence). Trimming stripped 6 bases from V and 4 bases from J, with 8 bases between. The CDR3 is CASRPGADTQYF. DNA for the CDR3: TGTGCCAGCAGACCGGGGGCAGATACGCAGTATTTT.

Regarding this clone: The sample contains more than one DNA sequence encoding this CDR3. The chain carries TRBV4-1 and TRBJ1-4; 9 nucleotides match TRBD1. With V trimmed by 0 bases and J by 8 bases, 4 bases remained unmatched. Germline CDR1 and CDR2: MGHRA and YSYEKL. The CDR3 length is 15 residues. CDR3 nucleotide sequence: TGCGCCAGCAGCCAAGATGGGACAGGGAGCGAAAAACTGTTTTTT. Translated: CASSQDGTGSEKLFF.

The chain combines TRBV9 with TRBJ2-2, with D possibly being TRBD2 (6 bases). Trimming removed 3 bases at V and 0 bases at J, with 24 bases between. The germline V gene has CDR1 SGDLS and CDR2 YYNGEE. The CDR3 runs to 20 residues. The CDR3 is CASSARPGGWGQANTGELFF. The CDR3 DNA reads as TGTGCCAGCAGCGCACGGCCCGGGGGTTGGGGTCAGGCGAACACCGGGGAGCTGTTTTTT.

J is TRBJ2-4 and V is TRBV20-1; D is perhaps TRBD2 (6 bases). The ends were cut back, 6 bases at V and 12 bases at J, with 15 bases in the middle. The CDR3 covers 11 residues. Germline V gives CDR1 DFQATT, CDR2 SNEGSKA (reference sequence). The CDR3 reads CSARSQDYQYF. CDR3 coding DNA: TGCAGTGCGCGAAGCCAGGACTATCAGTACTTC.

The chain has TRBV11-3 and TRBJ2-7; 7 positions agree with TRBD2. J lost 2 bases, V lost 3 bases, and 7 bases had no gene match. The length of the CDR3 is 15 residues. CDR1 SGHNT and CDR2 YENEEA come from the germline V gene. The DNA of the CDR3 is TGTGCCAGCAGCTTTGGACTAGTCTCAACCTACGAGCAGTACTTC. It codes for CASSFGLVSTYEQYF.

The chain joins TRBV29-1 to TRBJ1-1; 10 bases fit TRBD1. The CDR3 spans 18 residues. Germline loops: CDR1 SQVTM, CDR2 ANQGSEA. Losses at the gene ends were 4 bases for V and 0 bases for J; bases not matched to a gene: 14. As DNA, the CDR3 is TGCAGCGTTGCAGGGACAGGGGCCTTCCCACCAATGAACACTGAAGCTTTCTTT. Residues: CSVAGTGAFPPMNTEAFF.

Details on this clone: The junction shows a germline mismatch at one end, possibly a read error. Other DNA variants within this sample encode the same CDR3. The chain is built from TRBV5-1 and TRBJ2-1; D is undetermined. Germline V lookup: CDR1 SGHRS, CDR2 YFSETQ. This CDR3 spans 15 amino acids. CDR3 residues: CASSPPLADYNEQFF. CDR3 nucleotides: TGTGCCAGCAGCCCGCCTTTGGCTGATTACAATGAGCAGTTCTTC.

The chain links TRBV19 to TRBJ1-2; 10 positions match TRBD1. The germline V gene has CDR1 LNHDA and CDR2 SQIVND (reference sequence). With 4 bases clipped from V and 4 bases from J, the junction kept 3 bases outside the gene matches. This CDR3 is 14 amino acids long. The CDR3 region has the DNA TGTGCCAGTAGTAGAGGACAGGGGGTCTATGGCTACACCTTC. This codes for CASSRGQGVYGYTF.

This clone came up once. The chain joins TRBV5-1 to TRBJ2-2; 7 bases line up with TRBD2. Germline V gene data show CDR1 as SGHRS and CDR2 as YFSETQ. CDR3 length equals 15 residues. V was clipped by 4 bases and J by 3 bases; unmatched bases: 6. The CDR3 region has the DNA TGCGCCAGCAGCATCAGCGGGGACGACACCGGGGAGCTGTTTTTT. Protein sequence: CASSISGDDTGELFF.